Below are 17 T cell receptor beta chains sequenced from a single sample in a study of blood T cell repertoires in COVID-19. Sequenced by immunoSEQ multiplex PCR; TCRdb stores in-frame clones only, minus some. This table has under 45,000 clones, about 82% appearing once. What was sequenced was peripheral blood. Source of these receptors: a man between 45 and 60 years old with active COVID-19.

The J gene is TRBJ2-1, the V gene TRBV6-5; tentative D call: TRBD2 (5 bases). The CDR3 contains 13 residues. CDR1 is MNHEY and CDR2 is SVGAGI in the germline V gene. Trimming removed 5 bases at V and 9 bases at J, with 14 bases between. The CDR3 DNA reads TGTGCCAGCAGTAACCTACTAGGATTTGAGCAGTTCTTC. Translating it yields CASSNLLGFEQFF.

The rearrangement links TRBV6-5 to TRBJ1-2; a weak D match, TRBD1 (6 bases). The CDR3 is 15 amino acids. V was shortened by 2 bases and J by 4 bases, with 14 bases between the two germline ends. Germline V gives CDR1 MNHEY, CDR2 SVGAGI. The CDR3 spells CASSYGGGSGYGYTF. The CDR3 coding sequence is TGTGCCAGCAGTTACGGCGGGGGCTCTGGCTATGGCTACACCTTC.

V gene TRBV5-1 combines with J gene TRBJ2-7, with unresolved D. V lost 7 bases to trimming and J lost 2 bases, with 13 bases between them. Looked up from germline, CDR1 is SGHRS and CDR2 is YFSETQ. This CDR3 has 13 amino acids. CDR3: CASAGGSAYEQYF. For the CDR3, the DNA is TGCGCCAGCGCCGGCGGTTCAGCCTACGAGCAGTACTTC.

The rearrangement joins TRBV6-4 to TRBJ1-1; 9 positions agree with TRBD1. Germline values: CDR1 MRHNA, CDR2 SNTAGT. Losses at the gene ends were 6 bases for V and 4 bases for J; bases not matched to a gene: 3. The CDR3 is 13 amino acids. The CDR3 region is CASRGQGGTEAFF. CDR3 nucleotide sequence: TGTGCCAGCAGGGGACAGGGAGGCACTGAAGCTTTCTTT.

V gene TRBV5-1 combines with J gene TRBJ2-3; maybe TRBD2 (5 bases). The CDR3 consists of 16 residues. Germline V gene lookup returns CDR1 SGHRS and CDR2 YFSETQ. With 0 bases removed from V and 5 bases from J, the gap between germline ends came to 16 bases. Here the CDR3 reads CASSLAISGSGDTQYF. The CDR3 DNA is TGCGCCAGCAGCTTGGCAATTTCGGGGTCGGGAGATACGCAGTATTTT.

The CDR3 reads CASSESGTGHAEQYF. The CDR3 bases are TGTGCCAGCAGTGAGTCCGGGACAGGGCACGCCGAGCAGTACTTC. J is TRBJ2-7 and V is TRBV25-1; 9 bases match TRBD1. This CDR3 spans 15 amino acids. The germline V gene encodes CDR1 MGHDK and CDR2 SYGVNS. The ends lost 3 bases at V and 6 bases at J; junction bases unmatched: 9.

In its sample, this clone was seen once. The chain carries TRBV29-1 and TRBJ2-1; 7 bases align to TRBD2. The V segment lost 4 bases and the J segment 7 bases; nucleotides outside the gene matches: 13. Per the germline V gene, CDR1 is SQVTM and CDR2 is ANQGSEA. CDR3 length equals 15 residues. The CDR3 region has the DNA TGCAGCGTTGGGATGAACAGCGGGGTCTATAATGAGCAGTTCTTC. Translating gives CSVGMNSGVYNEQFF.

This chain connects TRBV27 to TRBJ1-1, with TRBD1 matching 8 bases. The CDR3 runs 15 residues. Germline V gives CDR1 MNHEY, CDR2 SMNVEV (reference sequence). V lost 0 bases, J lost 3 bases, and 3 bases stayed unmatched. CDR3 coding DNA: TGTGCCAGCAGTTTATCGCCAGGGGGCCACACTGAAGCTTTCTTT. Its protein product is CASSLSPGGHTEAFF.

J is TRBJ2-7 and V is TRBV4-3, with D perhaps TRBD2 (5 bases). The V gene's germline CDR1 is LGHNA and CDR2 YSLEER. Trimming shortened V by 0 bases and J by 7 bases, and 19 bases separated the two germline ends. The CDR3 is 16 amino acids. For the CDR3, the DNA is TGCGCCAGCAGCCAAGATTATGGTTCGGGGTCCGGGGAGCAGTACTTC. Amino acid sequence: CASSQDYGSGSGEQYF.

V usage is TRBV19 and J usage is TRBJ2-5; D is perhaps TRBD2 (6 bases). V lost 6 bases, J lost 3 bases, and 17 bases lay in between. Germline V lookup: CDR1 LNHDA, CDR2 SQIVND (reference sequence). CDR3 length: 15 amino acids. The CDR3 coding sequence is TGTGCCAGTAGACCCAGGACTAAAGGGGAAGAGACCCAGTACTTC. It yields the protein CASRPRTKGEETQYF.

This clone was seen only once. The chain employs TRBV7-3 and TRBJ2-1; 9 bases are shared with TRBD2. CDR1 SGHTA and CDR2 FQGTGA come from the germline V gene. V gave up 2 bases and J gave up 0 bases; unmatched junction bases: 5. This CDR3 has 17 amino acids. The CDR3 DNA is TGTGCCAGCAGCTTATATAGCGGGAGAAGCTCCTACAATGAGCAGTTCTTC. This gives the protein CASSLYSGRSSYNEQFF.

The genes are TRBV5-1 and TRBJ2-3; 8 nucleotides line up with TRBD1. This CDR3 is built from 15 residues. The V gene end was trimmed by 3 bases and the J gene end by 3 bases; junction bases not matched to a gene: 6. CDR1 is SGHRS and CDR2 is YFSETQ in the germline V gene. CDR3 sequence (DNA): TGCGCCAGCAGCTCACGACAGGGGCAGACAGATACGCAGTATTTT. It encodes CASSSRQGQTDTQYF.

The chain carries TRBV6-6 and TRBJ2-2; D is undetermined. This CDR3 has 17 amino acids. Trimming removed 5 bases from V and 0 bases from J, with 16 bases in between. Per the germline V gene, CDR1 is MNHNY and CDR2 is SVGAGI (reference sequence). CDR3 sequence: CASSRSQLSANTGELFF. The CDR3 DNA reads as TGTGCCAGCAGTCGATCACAACTAAGCGCGAACACCGGGGAGCTGTTTTTT.

The gene calls are TRBV10-3 and TRBJ2-1; TRBD2 might be the D (6 bases). The CDR3 runs 16 residues. Trimming cost V 6 bases and J 0 bases, with 15 bases left between them. The germline V gene has CDR1 ENHRY and CDR2 SYGVKD. The CDR3 here is CAIRGSLGGSYNEQFF. The DNA for the CDR3 is TGTGCCATCAGGGGTTCGCTGGGGGGCTCCTACAATGAGCAGTTCTTC.

This chain links TRBV3-1 (or the pseudogene TRBV3-2) with TRBJ2-5; 7 positions agree with TRBD2. Trimming took 8 bases from V and 8 from J; bases not matched to a gene: 14. The germline V gene has CDR1 LGHDT and CDR2 YNNKEL (reference sequence). This CDR3 comprises 14 residues. The CDR3 nucleotides are TGTGCCAGCCAGATCCGAGCGGGGACCTCAACCCAGTACTTC. Encoded protein: CASQIRAGTSTQYF.

V usage is TRBV2 and J usage is TRBJ2-1; D gene ambiguous. From germline, CDR1 is SNHLY and CDR2 FYNNEI. The V and J ends lost 6 bases and 0 bases respectively, with 18 bases between them. The CDR3 is made up of 17 amino acids. The CDR3 sequence: CASSQLPLPGSYNEQFF. The CDR3 DNA reads as TGTGCCAGCAGCCAACTACCCCTGCCCGGCTCCTACAATGAGCAGTTCTTC.

This clone came up a few times. V and J are TRBV7-2 and TRBJ2-7; D possibly corresponds to TRBD2 (5 bases). V was clipped by 5 bases and J by 0 bases, with 14 bases between them. CDR3 length equals 15 residues. CDR1 and CDR2 from the germline V gene are SGHTA and FQGNSA. CDR3 protein: CASSPASTSSYEQYF. For the CDR3, the DNA is TGTGCCAGCAGCCCCGCTAGCACAAGCTCCTACGAGCAGTACTTC.